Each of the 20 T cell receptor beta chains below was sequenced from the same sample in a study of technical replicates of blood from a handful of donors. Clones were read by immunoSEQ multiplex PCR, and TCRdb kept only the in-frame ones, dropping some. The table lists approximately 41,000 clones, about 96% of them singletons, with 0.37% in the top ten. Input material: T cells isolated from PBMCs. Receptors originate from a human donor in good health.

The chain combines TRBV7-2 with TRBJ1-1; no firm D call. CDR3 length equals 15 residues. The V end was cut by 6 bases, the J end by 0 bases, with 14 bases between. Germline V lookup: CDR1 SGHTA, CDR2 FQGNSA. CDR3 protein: CASSRRLNMNTEAFF. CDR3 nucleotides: TGTGCCAGCAGTCGTAGACTGAACATGAACACTGAAGCTTTCTTT.

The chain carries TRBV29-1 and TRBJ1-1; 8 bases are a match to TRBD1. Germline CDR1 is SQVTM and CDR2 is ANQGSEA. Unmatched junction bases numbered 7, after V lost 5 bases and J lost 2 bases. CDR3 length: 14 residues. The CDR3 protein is CSVFRTGSNTEAFF. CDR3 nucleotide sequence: TGCAGCGTTTTTCGGACAGGGAGTAACACTGAAGCTTTCTTT. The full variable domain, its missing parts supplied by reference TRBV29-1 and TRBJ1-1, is SAVISQKPSRDICQRGTSLTIQCQVDSQVTMMFWYRQQPGQSLTLIATANQGSEATYESGFVIDKFPISRPNLTFSTLTVSNMSPEDSSIYLCSVFRTGSNTEAFFGQGTRLTVV.

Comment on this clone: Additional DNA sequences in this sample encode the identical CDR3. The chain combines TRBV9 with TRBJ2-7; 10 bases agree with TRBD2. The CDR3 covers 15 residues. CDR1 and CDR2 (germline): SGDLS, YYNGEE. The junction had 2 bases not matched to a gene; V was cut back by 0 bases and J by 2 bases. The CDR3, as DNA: TGTGCCAGCAGCGTAGGTCTAGCGGGAGCCTACGAGCAGTACTTC. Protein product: CASSVGLAGAYEQYF.

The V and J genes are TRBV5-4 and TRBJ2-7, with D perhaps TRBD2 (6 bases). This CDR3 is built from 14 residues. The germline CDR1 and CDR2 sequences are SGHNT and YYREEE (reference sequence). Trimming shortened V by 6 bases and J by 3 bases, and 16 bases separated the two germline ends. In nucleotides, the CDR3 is TGTGCCAGCACCCCATCCGGGGGAGGCTACGAGCAGTACTTC. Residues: CASTPSGGGYEQYF.

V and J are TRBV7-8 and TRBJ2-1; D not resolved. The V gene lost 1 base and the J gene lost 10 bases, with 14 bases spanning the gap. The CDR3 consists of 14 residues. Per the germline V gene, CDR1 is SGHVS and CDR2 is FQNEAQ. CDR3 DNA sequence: TGTGCCAGCAGCTTAGAAGTAGCCTCTTGGGAGCAGTTCTTC. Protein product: CASSLEVASWEQFF.

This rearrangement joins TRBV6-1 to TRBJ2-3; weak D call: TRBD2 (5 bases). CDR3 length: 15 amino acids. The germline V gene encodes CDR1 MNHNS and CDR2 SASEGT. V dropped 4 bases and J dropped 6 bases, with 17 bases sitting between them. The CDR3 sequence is CASSASSGGQDTQYF. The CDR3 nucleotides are TGTGCCAGCAGTGCATCCAGCGGCGGTCAGGATACGCAGTATTTT.

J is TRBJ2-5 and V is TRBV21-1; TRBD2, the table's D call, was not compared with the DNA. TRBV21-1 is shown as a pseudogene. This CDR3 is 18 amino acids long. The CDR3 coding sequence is TGTGCCAGCAGCAAAGCGCTGTGGGGACTGGAACGAAAAGAGACCCAGTACTTC. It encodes CASSKALWGLERKETQYF.

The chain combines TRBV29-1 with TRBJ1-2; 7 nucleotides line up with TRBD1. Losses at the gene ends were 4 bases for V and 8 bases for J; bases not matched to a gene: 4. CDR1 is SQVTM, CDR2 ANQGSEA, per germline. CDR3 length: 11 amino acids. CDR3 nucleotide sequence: TGCAGCGTTGTCCTCAGGGGGGGCTACACCTTC. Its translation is CSVVLRGGYTF.

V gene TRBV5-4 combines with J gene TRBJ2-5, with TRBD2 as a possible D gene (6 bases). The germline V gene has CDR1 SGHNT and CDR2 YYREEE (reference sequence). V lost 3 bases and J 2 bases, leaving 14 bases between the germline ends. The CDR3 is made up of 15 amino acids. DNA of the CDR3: TGTGCCAGCAGCTCCGGAGCGGGTACACAAGAGACCCAGTACTTC. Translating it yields CASSSGAGTQETQYF.

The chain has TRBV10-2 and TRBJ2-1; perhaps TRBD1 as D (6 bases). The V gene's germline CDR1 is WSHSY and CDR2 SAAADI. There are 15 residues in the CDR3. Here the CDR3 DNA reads TGCGCAGCTGTCCCCGGGACATCTCCGTTCAATGAGCAGTTCTTC. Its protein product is CAAVPGTSPFNEQFF.

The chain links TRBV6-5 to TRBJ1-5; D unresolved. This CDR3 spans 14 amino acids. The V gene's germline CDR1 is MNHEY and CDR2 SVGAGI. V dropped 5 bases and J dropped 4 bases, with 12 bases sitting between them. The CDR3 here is CASSKYSGNQPQHF. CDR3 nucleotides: TGTGCCAGCAGTAAGTATAGCGGGAATCAGCCCCAGCATTTT.

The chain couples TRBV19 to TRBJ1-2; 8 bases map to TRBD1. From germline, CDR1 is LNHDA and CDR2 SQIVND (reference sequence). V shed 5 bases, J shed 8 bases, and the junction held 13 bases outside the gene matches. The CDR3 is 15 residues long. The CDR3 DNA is TGTGCCAGTAGTGGCGGACAGGGAACCCTTTGGGGCTACACCTTC. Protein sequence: CASSGGQGTLWGYTF.

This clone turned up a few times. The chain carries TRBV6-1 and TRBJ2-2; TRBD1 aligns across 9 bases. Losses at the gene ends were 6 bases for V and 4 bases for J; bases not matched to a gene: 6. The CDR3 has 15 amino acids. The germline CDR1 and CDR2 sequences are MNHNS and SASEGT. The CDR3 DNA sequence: TGTGCCAGCAGCGGGGACAGGGAATTCACCGGGGAGCTGTTTTTT. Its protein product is CASSGDREFTGELFF.

CDR3 residues: CASSPGQGFTDTQYF. The CDR3 bases are TGTGCCAGCAGTCCCGGACAGGGATTCACAGATACGCAGTATTTT. The gene calls are TRBV6-5 and TRBJ2-3; 8 nucleotides align to TRBD1. With V trimmed by 5 bases and J by 2 bases, 6 bases remained unmatched. This CDR3 is 15 amino acids long. Germline assignment: CDR1 MNHEY and CDR2 SVGAGI.

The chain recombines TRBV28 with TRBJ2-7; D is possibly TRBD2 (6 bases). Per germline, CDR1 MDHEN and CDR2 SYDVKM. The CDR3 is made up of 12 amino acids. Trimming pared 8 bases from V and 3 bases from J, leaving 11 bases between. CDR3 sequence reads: CASGTGGYEQYF. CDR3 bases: TGTGCCAGCGGGACTGGAGGCTACGAGCAGTACTTC.

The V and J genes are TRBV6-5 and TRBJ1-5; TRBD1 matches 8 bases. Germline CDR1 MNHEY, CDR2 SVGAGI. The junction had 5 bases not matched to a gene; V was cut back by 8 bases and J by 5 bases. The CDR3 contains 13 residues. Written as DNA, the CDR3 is TGTGCCAGCTCCTCGGACAGGGATCAGCCCCAGCATTTT. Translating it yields CASSSDRDQPQHF.

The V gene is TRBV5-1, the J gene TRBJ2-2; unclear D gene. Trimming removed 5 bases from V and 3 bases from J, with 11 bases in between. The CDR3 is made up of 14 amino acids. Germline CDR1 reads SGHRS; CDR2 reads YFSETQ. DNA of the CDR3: TGCGCCAGCAGACCGTATCCGGACACCGGGGAGCTGTTTTTT. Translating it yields CASRPYPDTGELFF. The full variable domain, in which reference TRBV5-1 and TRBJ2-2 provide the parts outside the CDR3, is KAGVTQTPRYLIKTRGQQVTLSCSPISGHRSVSWYQQTPGQGLQFLFEYFSETQRNKGNFPGRFSGRQFSNSRSEMNVSTLELGDSALYLCASRPYPDTGELFFGEGSRLTVL.

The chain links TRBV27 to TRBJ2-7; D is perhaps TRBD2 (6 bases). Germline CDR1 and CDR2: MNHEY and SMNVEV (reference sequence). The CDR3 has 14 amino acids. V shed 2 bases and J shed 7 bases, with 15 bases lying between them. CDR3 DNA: TGTGCCAGCAGTTTAACCTCCCGCGGGGAAGAGCAGTACTTC. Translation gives CASSLTSRGEEQYF.

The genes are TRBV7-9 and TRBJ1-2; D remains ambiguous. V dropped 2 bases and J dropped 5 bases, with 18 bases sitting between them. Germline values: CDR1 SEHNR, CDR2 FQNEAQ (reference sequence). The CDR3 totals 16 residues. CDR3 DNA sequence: TGTGCCAGCAGCTTAAGTTCAGGTTCCTCTGCATATGGCTACACCTTC. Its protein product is CASSLSSGSSAYGYTF.

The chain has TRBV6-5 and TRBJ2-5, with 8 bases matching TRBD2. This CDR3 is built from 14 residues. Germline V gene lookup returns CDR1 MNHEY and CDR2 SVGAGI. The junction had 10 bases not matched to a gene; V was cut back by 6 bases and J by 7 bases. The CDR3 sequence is CASSYGAGEGTQYF. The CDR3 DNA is TGTGCCAGCAGCTATGGAGCGGGAGAGGGGACCCAGTACTTC.